These 14 T cell receptor beta chains share one sample of origin, sequenced in a study of T cells in Graves' hyperthyroidism and ophthalmopathy. Regions amplified from RNA transcripts were the TCR beta CDR3 regions. The HTBI primer set served for first-round RT-PCR of the TCR CDR3. Using its own MiXCR run on the multiplex PCR reads, TCRdb lists one record per CDR3 protein. The sample has 600,000 to 900,000 distinct CDR3 sequences; about 17% are singletons. Sequenced input: blood. These receptors all come from a man younger than 35 with Graves' hyperthyroidism.

This chain connects TRBV19 to TRBJ2-1; the D gene is possibly TRBD2 (5 bases). Trimming took off 5 bases at V and 6 bases at J, with 17 bases between the two ends. CDR3 length: 15 amino acids. CDR1 is LNHDA, CDR2 SQIVND, per germline (reference sequence). CDR3 coding DNA: TGTGCCAGTAGTTATGAGGGCGGTTTTTCCAATGAGCAGTTCTTC. Encoded protein: CASSYEGGFSNEQFF.

In this sample, this clonotype turned up many times. CDR3 region: CASSDTDRLGMGYTF. The CDR3 DNA follows: TGTGCCAGTAGCGATACGGACAGGCTTGGGATGGGCTACACCTTC. V and J are TRBV19 and TRBJ1-2, with 7 nucleotides matching TRBD1. Trimming at V came to 6 bases and at J to 8 bases, leaving 15 bases not matched to a gene. This CDR3 is 15 amino acids long. CDR1 and CDR2 (germline): LNHDA, SQIVND (reference sequence).

This clonotype appeared a few times. The CDR3 loop reads CATNFGWGTGNTIYF. The CDR3 DNA sequence: TGTGCCACCAACTTTGGTTGGGGGACAGGAAACACCATATATTTT. V is TRBV7-2 and J is TRBJ1-3, with TRBD1 as a possible D gene (6 bases). The germline V gene encodes CDR1 SGHTA and CDR2 FQGNSA. The CDR3 covers 15 residues. V was clipped by 10 bases and J by 4 bases, with 20 bases between them. Full variable domain (remainder filled in from reference TRBV7-2 and TRBJ1-3): GAGVSQSPSNKVTEKGKDVELRCDPISGHTALYWYRQSLGQGLEFLIYFQGNSAPDKSGLPSDRFSAERTGGSVSTLTIQRTQQEDSAVYLCATNFGWGTGNTIYFGEGSWLTVV.

A note on this clonotype: A much larger clone is a single base away; this may be a read error. V gene TRBV28 combines with J gene TRBJ2-1; no clear D. CDR3 length equals 15 residues. The germline CDR1 and CDR2 sequences are MDHEN and SYDVKM. The CDR3 sequence: CVSRPGQSSYNEQFF. CDR3 bases: TGTGTCAGCAGACCTGGCCAGAGCTCCTACAATGAGCAGTTCTTC.

This clonotype showed up many times. V and J are TRBV18 and TRBJ2-3, with no clear D. The CDR3 consists of 11 residues. V was clipped by 8 bases and J by 0 bases, with 3 bases between them. CDR1 and CDR2 (germline): KGHSH, LQKENI. CDR3 protein: CASASTDTQYF. DNA for the CDR3: TGTGCCAGCGCTAGCACAGATACGCAGTATTTT. The variable domain in full, completed from reference TRBV18 and TRBJ2-3, reads NAGVMQNPRHLVRRRGQEARLRCSPMKGHSHVYWYRQLPEEGLKFMVYLQKENIIDESGMPKERFSAEFPKEGPSILRIQQVVRGDSAAYFCASASTDTQYFGPGTRLTVL.

Ten or more counts support this clonotype. The chain joins TRBV13 to TRBJ2-7; 9 bases match TRBD2. The germline V gene has CDR1 PRHDT and CDR2 FYEKMQ (reference sequence). J gave up 2 bases and V 5 bases, and 7 bases lay outside the gene matches. CDR3 length: 15 residues. The CDR3 sequence: CASSQSGRPPYEQYF. CDR3 nucleotide sequence: TGTGCCAGCAGCCAGAGCGGGAGGCCACCCTACGAGCAGTACTTC.

This clonotype was detected many times. This chain links TRBV7-2 with TRBJ2-1; no reliable D call. V dropped 1 base and J dropped 3 bases, with 7 bases sitting between them. The CDR3 contains 14 residues. CDR1 and CDR2 (germline): SGHTA, FQGNSA. The CDR3 DNA sequence: TGTGCCAGCAGCTTAGGCAGCGTCTACAATGAGCAGTTCTTC. Residues: CASSLGSVYNEQFF. Variable domain in full (rest from reference TRBV7-2 and TRBJ2-1): GAGVSQSPSNKVTEKGKDVELRCDPISGHTALYWYRQSLGQGLEFLIYFQGNSAPDKSGLPSDRFSAERTGGSVSTLTIQRTQQEDSAVYLCASSLGSVYNEQFFGPGTRLTVL.

This clonotype was observed a few times. The chain carries TRBV5-5 and TRBJ1-1; 9 positions match TRBD1. The CDR3 length is 16 residues. From germline, CDR1 is SGHKS and CDR2 YYEKEE (reference sequence). With 4 bases clipped from V and 1 base from J, the junction kept 8 bases outside the gene matches. This chain's CDR3 is CASSLDRGYRNTEAFF. Written as DNA, the CDR3 is TGTGCCAGCAGCCTGGACAGGGGATATAGGAACACTGAAGCTTTCTTT.

This clonotype showed up just a few times. The chain recombines TRBV9 with TRBJ2-2, with D possibly matching TRBD2 (7 bases). Trimming pared 3 bases from V and 0 bases from J, leaving 15 bases between. Looked up from germline, CDR1 is SGDLS and CDR2 is YYNGEE. The CDR3 is 17 residues long. CDR3 sequence: CASSEGGGMANTGELFF. The DNA for the CDR3 is TGTGCCAGCAGCGAGGGGGGGGGGATGGCGAACACCGGGGAGCTGTTTTTT. The full variable domain, completed using reference TRBV9 and TRBJ2-2, is DSGVTQTPKHLITATGQRVTLRCSPRSGDLSVYWYQQSLDQGLQFLIQYYNGEERAKGNILERFSAQQFPDLHSELNLSSLELGDSALYFCASSEGGGMANTGELFFGEGSRLTVL.

Ten or more counts support this clonotype. The junction shows a germline mismatch at one end, possibly a read error. The V and J genes are TRBV11-2 and TRBJ2-3; D possibly corresponds to TRBD1 (6 bases). Germline V gene data show CDR1 as SGHAT and CDR2 as FQNNGV. The CDR3 has 14 residues. The CDR3 region is CASSLEGATHTQYF. For the CDR3, the DNA is TGTGCCAGCAGCTTAGAGGGGGCCACACATACGCAGTATTTT.

This chain uses TRBV29-1 with TRBJ2-7; D is ambiguous. Trimming took 0 bases from V and 3 from J, leaving 6 bases between them. The germline V gene has CDR1 SQVTM and CDR2 ANQGSEA. The CDR3 has 12 amino acids. The CDR3 nucleotides read TGCAGCGTTGAAGATAACAGCTACGAGCAGTACTTC. It codes for CSVEDNSYEQYF.

In this sample, this clonotype turned up a few times. J is TRBJ1-1 and V is TRBV2; the D is unclear. Trimming took 4 bases from V and 11 from J, leaving 14 bases between them. Germline V gene data show CDR1 as SNHLY and CDR2 as FYNNEI. The CDR3 runs to 12 residues. In DNA form, the CDR3 reads TGTGCCAGCAGTGCTGAGGGTGCTGGGGCTTTCTTT. It is translated as CASSAEGAGAFF.

The CDR3, as DNA: TGTGCCAGCAGCGGTAGCGGGAGGGCCGGCAACAATGAGCAGTTCTTC. Translated, it gives CASSGSGRAGNNEQFF. This chain connects TRBV13 to TRBJ2-1, with 11 bases identical to TRBD2. The CDR3 consists of 16 residues. CDR1 PRHDT and CDR2 FYEKMQ come from the germline V gene (reference sequence). Trimming cost V 5 bases and J 5 bases; bases outside gene matches: 8.

The V gene is TRBV30, the J gene TRBJ2-1; unclear D gene. Between the trimmed V and J ends, which lost 0 bases and 9 bases, there was a span of 9 bases. CDR3 size: 12 residues. Germline assignment: CDR1 GTSNPN and CDR2 SVGIG (reference sequence). The CDR3 is CAWSVERLEQFF. As DNA, the CDR3 is TGTGCCTGGAGTGTAGAGAGGCTTGAGCAGTTCTTC.